The T cell receptor beta chain described here comes from a study of cytomegalovirus exposure and HLA in healthy donors. The germline V gene has CDR1 SGHTA and CDR2 FQGNSA. V shed 5 bases and J 4 bases; nucleotides not matched to a gene: 5. The CDR3 contains 14 residues. Primers included in the PCR were 60 Vbeta and 13 Jbeta primers. Produced via immunoSEQ multiplex PCR; TCRdb's table is partial and in-frame only. The table records 95,000 to 100,000 clones, under 85% of them present only once. The sample was PBMCs. The chain joins TRBV7-2 to TRBJ2-7; 10 nucleotides align to TRBD1. This clonotype was obtained from a man aged 35-49 years in good health and CMV-seronegative. The CDR3 here is CASSPGTGAYEQYF. The CDR3 nucleotides read TGTGCCAGCAGCCCCGGGACAGGGGCGTACGAGCAGTACTTC. The full variable domain, in which reference TRBV7-2 and TRBJ2-7 provide the parts outside the CDR3, is GAGVSQSPSNKVTEKGKDVELRCDPISGHTALYWYRQSLGQGLEFLIYFQGNSAPDKSGLPSDRFSAERTGGSVSTLTIQRTQQEDSAVYLCASSPGTGAYEQYFGPGTRLTVT.